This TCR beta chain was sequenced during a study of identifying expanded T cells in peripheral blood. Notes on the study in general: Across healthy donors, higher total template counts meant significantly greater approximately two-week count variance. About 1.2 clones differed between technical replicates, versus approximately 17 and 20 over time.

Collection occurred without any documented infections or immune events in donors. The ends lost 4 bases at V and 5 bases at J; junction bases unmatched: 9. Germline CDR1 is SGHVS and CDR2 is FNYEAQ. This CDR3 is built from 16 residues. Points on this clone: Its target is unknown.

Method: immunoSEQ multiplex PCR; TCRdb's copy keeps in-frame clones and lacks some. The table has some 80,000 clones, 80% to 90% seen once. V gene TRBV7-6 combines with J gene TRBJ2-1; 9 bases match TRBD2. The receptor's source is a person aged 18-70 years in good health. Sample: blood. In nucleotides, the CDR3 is TGTGCCAGCAGCTCACGACTAGCGGAGAAGAACAATGAGCAGTTCTTC. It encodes CASSSRLAEKNNEQFF.